This TCR beta chain was retrieved from a study of control samples from healthy donors and cancer patients. The method was immunoSEQ multiplex PCR; TCRdb's version includes in-frame clones alone and lacks a portion of them. The sample gives around 53,000 clones, around 86% of which show up once; 2.8% is in the top ten. This CDR3 is 15 amino acids long. V shed 2 bases and J 7 bases; nucleotides not matched to a gene: 6. Germline V lookup: CDR1 SGHTA, CDR2 FQGNSA. V and J are TRBV7-2 and TRBJ2-2, with 8 bases matching TRBD1. This clonotype originated in a woman between 45 and 65 years old with lung cancer. Material for sequencing was PBMCs. DNA for the CDR3: TGTGCCAGCAGCTTACCCCAGGGGGCGATCGGGGAGCTGTTTTTT. Protein product: CASSLPQGAIGELFF.